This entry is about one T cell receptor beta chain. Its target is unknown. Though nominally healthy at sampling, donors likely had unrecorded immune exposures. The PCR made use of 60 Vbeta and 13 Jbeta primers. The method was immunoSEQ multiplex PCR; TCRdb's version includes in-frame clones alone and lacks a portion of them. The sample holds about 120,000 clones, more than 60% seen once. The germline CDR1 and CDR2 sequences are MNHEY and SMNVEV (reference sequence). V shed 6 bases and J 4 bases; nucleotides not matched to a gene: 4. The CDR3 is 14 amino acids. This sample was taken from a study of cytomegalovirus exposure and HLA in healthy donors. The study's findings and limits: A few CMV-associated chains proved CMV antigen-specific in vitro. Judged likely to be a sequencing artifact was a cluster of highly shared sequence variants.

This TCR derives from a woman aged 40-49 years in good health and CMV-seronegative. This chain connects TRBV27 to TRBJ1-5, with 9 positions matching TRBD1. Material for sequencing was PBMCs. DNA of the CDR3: TGTGCCAGCAGACTAGGACAGGGGAATCAGCCCCAGCATTTT. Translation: CASRLGQGNQPQHF.